This paragraph covers one T cell receptor beta chain sequence. The data stem from a study of blood T cell repertoires in COVID-19. Background on the study: Sources were T cells, B-cell-depleted T cells, or PBMCs; the material itself was cDNA or gDNA.

Profiling relied on immunoSEQ multiplex PCR, and the TCRdb table lists in-frame clones only, not all of them. The sample carries over 250,000 clones, about 90% recorded once. Sequenced sample: peripheral blood. The source is a woman between 45 and 60 years old with acute or convalescent COVID-19.

The CDR3, as DNA: TGTGCCAGCAGCCCTACTCGGGACACAGATACGCAGTATTTT. Its translation: CASSPTRDTDTQYF. The V and J genes are TRBV7-2 and TRBJ2-3, with D possibly being TRBD2 (5 bases). The germline gives CDR1 SGHTA, CDR2 FQGNSA. Trimming pared 5 bases from V and 2 bases from J, leaving 11 bases between. CDR3 length equals 14 residues.